Listed below are T cell receptor beta chains from one sample, sequenced in a study of Ad26.COV2.S vaccination and SARS-CoV-2 variants. Clones were read by immunoSEQ multiplex PCR, and TCRdb kept only the in-frame ones, dropping some. This table has around 400,000 clones, 90% appearing once. The sample here was peripheral blood, taken in a trial of Ad26.COV2.S vaccine versus placebo. Receptor source: a person between 18 and 60 years old who received the Ad26.COV2.S COVID-19 vaccine or a placebo. CDR3s include the opening cysteine and the closing phenylalanine or tryptophan. The D gene is left open where the match is weak. Clone size appears in some rows only: once, few, many, or a class for an expanded clone.

size,J,length,V,D,CDR3,DNA
NA,TRBJ2-7,15,TRBV19,NA,CASSPGAWGSYEQYF,TGTGCCAGTAGTCCGGGTGCATGGGGCTCCTACGAGCAGTACTTC
NA,TRBJ2-1,14,TRBV5-4,TRBD2,CASSLTSGGGEQFF,TGTGCCAGCAGCTTGACTAGCGGAGGGGGGGAGCAGTTCTTC
NA,TRBJ2-2,12,TRBV4-1,NA,CASWAYTGELFF,TGCGCCAGCTGGGCTTACACCGGGGAGCTGTTTTTT
NA,TRBJ2-1,14,TRBV11-2,TRBD1,CASSQTPTGVVQFF,TGTGCCAGCAGCCAGACACCAACAGGGGTAGTGCAGTTCTTC
once,TRBJ1-6,17,TRBV6-2/TRBV6-3,NA,CASSYSGGATDNSPLHF,TGTGCCAGCAGTTACTCGGGGGGCGCGACGGACAATTCACCCCTCCACTTT
NA,TRBJ2-1,13,TRBV6-5,TRBD1,CASGTVISYEQFF,TGTGCCAGCGGGACAGTGATTTCCTATGAGCAGTTCTTC
few,TRBJ1-1,13,TRBV19,NA,CASKRIMNTEAFF,TGTGCCAGTAAGAGGATCATGAACACTGAAGCTTTCTTT
NA,TRBJ2-5,14,TRBV15,TRBD1,CATSRDRTQETQYF,TGTGCCACCAGCAGGGACAGGACACAAGAGACCCAGTACTTC
NA,TRBJ2-1,12,TRBV10-1,NA,CASSDASDVQFF,TGCGCCAGCAGCGACGCTAGCGACGTGCAGTTCTTC
NA,TRBJ1-5,12,TRBV4-1,NA,CASSHLNQPQHF,TGCGCCAGCAGCCACCTAAATCAGCCCCAGCATTTT
NA,TRBJ2-7,12,TRBV24-1,TRBD2,CATSDPPGLWYF,TGTGCCACCAGTGATCCCCCGGGACTATGGTACTTC
NA,TRBJ2-2,16,TRBV14,NA,CASSQLPGRNTGELFF,TGTGCCAGCAGCCAACTGCCGGGGCGGAACACCGGGGAGCTGTTTTTT
NA,TRBJ2-3,12,TRBV9,NA,CASSVSTDTQYF,TGTGCCAGCAGCGTTAGCACAGATACGCAGTATTTT
once,TRBJ2-7,13,TRBV6-5,TRBD2,CASSYQGGNEQYF,TGTGCCAGCAGTTACCAGGGAGGGAACGAGCAGTACTTC
NA,TRBJ2-7,14,TRBV30,NA,CAWGKRTYSYEQYF,TGTGCCTGGGGGAAGCGTACGTACTCCTACGAGCAGTACTTC
NA,TRBJ1-1,13,TRBV6-2/TRBV6-3,NA,CASSPQGNTEAFF,TGTGCCAGCAGTCCACAGGGTAACACTGAAGCTTTCTTT
NA,TRBJ2-7,15,TRBV2,TRBD2,CASSASAGGGHEQYF,TGTGCCAGCAGTGCATCGGCGGGAGGAGGCCACGAGCAGTACTTC
NA,TRBJ1-4,14,TRBV10-2,NA,CASSDARSNEKLFF,TGCGCCAGCAGTGACGCAAGGAGTAATGAAAAACTGTTTTTT
NA,TRBJ1-4,14,TRBV28,NA,CASSEGDTFEKLFF,TGTGCCAGCAGCGAAGGGGATACGTTTGAAAAACTGTTTTTT
NA,TRBJ2-5,15,TRBV25-1,TRBD1,CASSHPGGGKKTQYF,TGTGCCAGCAGTCACCCAGGGGGCGGTAAGAAGACCCAGTACTTC
NA,TRBJ1-4,17,TRBV4-2,NA,CASSQEGGWQGGEKLFF,TGTGCCAGCAGCCAAGAAGGAGGTTGGCAGGGAGGGGAAAAACTGTTTTTT
NA,TRBJ2-7,15,TRBV9,TRBD2,CASSDGRRKGDEQYF,TGTGCCAGCAGCGACGGGAGGCGAAAGGGCGACGAGCAGTACTTC
NA,TRBJ1-6,13,TRBV28,NA,CASIQGGNSPLHF,TGTGCCAGCATCCAAGGGGGGAATTCACCCCTCCACTTT
NA,TRBJ2-5,13,TRBV10-3,NA,CAIKQSNQETQYF,TGTGCCATCAAACAATCCAATCAAGAGACCCAGTACTTC
NA,TRBJ1-6,17,TRBV19,NA,CASSIPGGSKLDSPLHF,TGTGCCAGTAGTATTCCCGGGGGGAGTAAGCTTGATTCACCCCTCCACTTT
NA,TRBJ1-2,15,TRBV5-1,NA,CASSLPGQGTDGYTF,TGCGCCAGCAGCTTGCCGGGACAAGGAACGGATGGCTACACCTTC
once,TRBJ1-3,17,TRBV4-1,NA,CASSQDPDSYSGNTIYF,TGCGCCAGCAGCCAAGACCCGGACAGCTACTCTGGAAACACCATATATTTT
NA,TRBJ2-2,16,TRBV27,TRBD2,CASSPGREGLAGELFF,TGTGCCAGCAGTCCTGGCCGGGAGGGCCTCGCCGGGGAGCTGTTTTTT
NA,TRBJ2-1,14,TRBV5-1,NA,CASSFSPAEDEQFF,TGCGCCAGCAGCTTTTCCCCGGCAGAAGATGAGCAGTTCTTC
NA,TRBJ2-4,15,TRBV4-3,NA,CASSQGVSAKNIQYF,TGCGCCAGCAGCCAGGGCGTTAGCGCCAAAAACATTCAGTACTTC
NA,TRBJ2-1,17,TRBV6-4,NA,CASSDTTGPSSYNEQFF,TGTGCCAGCAGTGATACCACAGGGCCGAGCTCCTACAATGAGCAGTTCTTC
NA,TRBJ2-7,16,TRBV6-2/TRBV6-3,TRBD2,CASSYLGLAGHYEQYF,TGTGCCAGCAGTTATCTGGGACTAGCGGGACATTACGAGCAGTACTTC
once,TRBJ2-1,19,TRBV5-1,NA,CASSLVVRAVGTGYNEQFF,TGCGCCAGCAGCTTGGTGGTCAGGGCCGTCGGGACTGGTTATAATGAGCAGTTCTTC
NA,TRBJ1-2,13,TRBV18,NA,CASSPDSEYGYTF,TGTGCCAGCTCACCAGACAGTGAATATGGCTACACCTTC
NA,TRBJ2-7,14,TRBV11-2,NA,CASSLGTVSYEQYF,TGTGCCAGCAGCTTAGGGACAGTCTCCTACGAGCAGTACTTC
NA,TRBJ2-7,14,TRBV3-1/TRBV3-2,NA,CASSQPADGLVQYF,TGTGCCAGCAGCCAACCAGCAGACGGGCTGGTGCAGTACTTC
NA,TRBJ2-3,15,TRBV15,NA,CATSRDRGPGDTQYF,TGTGCCACCAGCAGAGACAGGGGCCCGGGGGATACGCAGTATTTT
NA,TRBJ1-6,14,TRBV30,TRBD1,CAWHPGQGIPPLHF,TGTGCCTGGCACCCGGGACAGGGGATTCCACCCCTCCACTTT
NA,TRBJ2-6,17,TRBV6-1,NA,CASSEGRVFAGANVLTF,TGTGCCAGCAGTGAAGGAAGGGTATTTGCGGGGGCCAACGTCCTGACTTTC
NA,TRBJ2-1,16,TRBV4-1,TRBD1,CASSQEVRTGGVEQFF,TGCGCCAGCAGCCAAGAAGTTAGGACAGGGGGCGTTGAGCAGTTCTTC
NA,TRBJ1-6,14,TRBV9,TRBD1,CASSPTRQGSPLHF,TGTGCCAGCAGCCCTACAAGACAGGGTTCACCCCTCCACTTT
NA,TRBJ2-2,12,TRBV6-5,NA,CASSLNTGELFF,TGTGCCAGCAGCCTAAACACCGGGGAGCTGTTTTTT
NA,TRBJ2-2,13,TRBV27,NA,CASSNQNTGELFF,TGTGCCAGTTCAAACCAGAACACCGGGGAGCTGTTTTTT
NA,TRBJ1-4,14,TRBV4-3,NA,CASSQERGMEKLFF,TGCGCCAGCAGCCAAGAGAGAGGGATGGAAAAACTGTTTTTT
NA,TRBJ2-1,15,TRBV19,TRBD2,CASSMASGRGNEQFF,TGTGCCAGTAGTATGGCCAGCGGGAGGGGTAATGAGCAGTTCTTC
NA,TRBJ2-2,15,TRBV27,NA,CASSLSGGVTGELFF,TGTGCCAGCAGTTTATCAGGGGGGGTGACCGGGGAGCTGTTTTTT
NA,TRBJ1-1,12,TRBV24-1,NA,CATMGAATEAFF,TGTGCCACCATGGGTGCCGCCACTGAAGCTTTCTTT
NA,TRBJ2-3,16,TRBV7-9,TRBD1,CASSRTGDLVTDTQYF,TGTGCCAGCAGTCGAACAGGGGATTTAGTCACAGATACGCAGTATTTT
NA,TRBJ2-7,17,TRBV3-1/TRBV3-2,NA,CASSQGTGYGSSYEQYF,TGTGCCAGCAGCCAAGGAACGGGTTACGGGAGCAGCTACGAGCAGTACTTC
NA,TRBJ1-5,17,TRBV2,NA,CASRGGLRTPSNQPQHF,TGTGCCAGCCGAGGGGGGTTAAGGACACCTAGCAATCAGCCCCAGCATTTT
NA,TRBJ2-7,18,TRBV3-1/TRBV3-2,TRBD2,CASSHAGTSGRGTYEQYF,TGTGCCAGCAGCCATGCCGGGACTAGCGGGAGGGGAACCTACGAGCAGTACTTC
NA,TRBJ1-2,14,TRBV2,NA,CASSAYGDNYGYTF,TGTGCCAGCAGTGCATACGGGGATAACTATGGCTACACCTTC
NA,TRBJ2-1,16,TRBV11-1,TRBD1,CASSLRTGANYNEQFF,TGTGCCAGCAGCCTCAGGACAGGGGCGAACTACAATGAGCAGTTCTTC
few,TRBJ2-7,15,TRBV19,NA,CASSMRTFGFYEQYF,TGTGCCAGTAGTATGCGGACCTTCGGCTTCTACGAGCAGTACTTC
NA,TRBJ1-1,15,TRBV7-8,NA,CLTNGGGVMNTEAFF,TGCCTCACTAATGGGGGTGGGGTCATGAACACTGAAGCTTTCTTT
NA,TRBJ1-1,14,TRBV28,NA,CASSLPGLNTEAFF,TGTGCCAGCAGTTTACCCGGATTGAACACTGAAGCTTTCTTT
NA,TRBJ1-6,15,TRBV6-6,NA,CASSYGRGGNSPLHF,TGTGCCAGCAGTTACGGACGGGGGGGTAATTCACCCCTCCACTTT